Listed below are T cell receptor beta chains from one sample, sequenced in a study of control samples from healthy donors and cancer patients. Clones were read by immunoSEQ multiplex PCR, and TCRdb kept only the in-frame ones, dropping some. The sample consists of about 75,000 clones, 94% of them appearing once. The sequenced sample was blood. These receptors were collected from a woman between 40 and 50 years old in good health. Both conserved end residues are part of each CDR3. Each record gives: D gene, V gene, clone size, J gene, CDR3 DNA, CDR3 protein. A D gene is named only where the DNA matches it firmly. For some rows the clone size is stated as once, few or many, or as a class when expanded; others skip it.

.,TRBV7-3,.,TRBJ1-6,TGTGCCAGCAGCAGTGGGGGGAATTCACCCCTCCACTTT,CASSSGGNSPLHF
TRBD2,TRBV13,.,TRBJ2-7,TGTGCCAGCAGCACGCCCGGCGGGGGGGGAAAGCAGTACTTC,CASSTPGGGGKQYF
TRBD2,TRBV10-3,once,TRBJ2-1,TGTGCCATCAGTGTCTCGGCGGGAGACACCTACAATGAGCAGTTCTTC,CAISVSAGDTYNEQFF
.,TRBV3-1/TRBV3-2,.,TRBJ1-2,TGTGCCAGCAGCCAAGATGTGCCTCGTGTTTATGGCTACACCTTC,CASSQDVPRVYGYTF
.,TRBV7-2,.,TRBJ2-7,TGTGCCAGCAGCCGCACGTCGGGGGAGCAGTACTTC,CASSRTSGEQYF
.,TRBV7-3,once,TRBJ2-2,TGTGCCAGCAGCTTATACACCGGGGAGCTGTTTTTT,CASSLYTGELFF
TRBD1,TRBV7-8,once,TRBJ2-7,TGTGCCAGCAGCTTAGGTGGACAGGCCTACGAGCAGTACTTC,CASSLGGQAYEQYF
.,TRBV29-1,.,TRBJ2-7,TGCAGCGCCGGGGACTTCTCCTACGAGCAGTACTTC,CSAGDFSYEQYF
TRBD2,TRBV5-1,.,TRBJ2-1,TGCGCCAGCAGCCAGGGACTAGCGGGAGGTCCGTTGGAGTTCTTC,CASSQGLAGGPLEFF
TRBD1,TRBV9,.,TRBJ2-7,TGTGCCAGCAGCTCACGACCCGGGACAGGGGACTACGAGCAGTACTTC,CASSSRPGTGDYEQYF
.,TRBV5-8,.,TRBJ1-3,TGTGCCAGCAGCTTGGAGCCGGGGCCATCCTCTGGAAACACCATATATTTT,CASSLEPGPSSGNTIYF
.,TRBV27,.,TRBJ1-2,TGTGCCAGCAGTTTAGGGACCGGAGGGGGCTACACCTTC,CASSLGTGGGYTF
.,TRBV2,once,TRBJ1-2,TGTGCCAGCAGTGAGAGACAGGTCTATGGCTACACCTTC,CASSERQVYGYTF
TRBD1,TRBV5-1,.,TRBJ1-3,TGCGCCAGCAGCCCCAGGGGGGTGAGCTCTGGAAACACCATATATTTT,CASSPRGVSSGNTIYF
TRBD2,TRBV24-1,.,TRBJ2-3,TGTGCCACCAGTGATGGGGCGGCGGGAGAGTACACAGATACGCAGTATTTT,CATSDGAAGEYTDTQYF
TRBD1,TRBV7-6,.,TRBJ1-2,TGTGCCAGCAGCCGAGACAGGGCGGATGGCTACACCTTC,CASSRDRADGYTF
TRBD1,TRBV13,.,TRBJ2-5,TGTGCCAGCAGCCTGGGACAGGGGGGGACCCAGTACTTC,CASSLGQGGTQYF
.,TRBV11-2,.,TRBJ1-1,TGTGCCAGCAGCCCCGACGGGTTGAACACTGAAGCTTTCTTT,CASSPDGLNTEAFF